The clone carrying this TCR beta chain was found a few times. Its antigen is still unknown. The sample originates from a study of identical twins. Germline V lookup: CDR1 MNHEY, CDR2 SVGEGT. The CDR3 contains 15 residues. Trimming cost V 5 bases and J 4 bases; bases outside gene matches: 6. Study results and limitations: An excess of low generation probability was shown by twin-shared out-of-frame alpha sequences. Zero-insertion findings could be partly confounded by invariant cells (MAIT and iNKT cells).

The authors used template switching to add a universal primer site and gave cDNA unique molecular identifiers. Each CDR3 protein is one row after TCRdb ran MiXCR on the 5' RACE reads. The table lists about 920,000 distinct CDR3 sequences, around 12% of them singletons. Healthy Caucasian donors formed the entire cohort. A further study also used this sample, focusing on yellow fever vaccine responses in identical twins.

The chain employs TRBV6-2 or TRBV6-3 and TRBJ2-2; TRBD1 aligns across 8 bases. The source material was PBMCs. The TCR sequence derives from a young woman in good health. The CDR3 protein is CASSTRTGITGELFF. In DNA form, the CDR3 reads TGTGCCAGCAGTACCCGGACAGGGATCACCGGGGAGCTGTTTTTT.